Listed below are T cell receptor beta chains from one sample, sequenced in a study of blood T cells in healthy people across ages. TCRdb called the 5' RACE reads again in MiXCR, with one record for every CDR3 protein. Of 750,000 to 950,000 distinct CDR3 sequences in the sample, roughly 28% are singletons; the top ten hold roughly 10%. This same sample was also taken into another study, of T cells of mothers and their children.

The sequenced sample was blood. These receptors all come from a woman between 35 and 50 years old in good health. CDR3s include the opening cysteine and the closing phenylalanine or tryptophan. A D gene is named only where the DNA matches it firmly. The size of a clone is reported for some rows only, either as once, few or many, or as a class for expanded clones.

J gene | D gene | V gene | clone size | CDR3 protein | CDR3 DNA
TRBJ2-7 | TRBD1 | TRBV5-1 | many | CASSLIGGQGTYEQYF | TGCGCCAGCAGCTTGATCGGCGGACAGGGAACTTACGAGCAGTACTTC
TRBJ2-7 | TRBD2 | TRBV6-1 | few | CASDVGLAGPEQYF | TGTGCCAGCGACGTGGGACTAGCGGGGCCCGAGCAGTACTTC
TRBJ1-2 | TRBD1 | TRBV9 | few | CASSVSRDSTYGYTF | TGTGCCAGCAGCGTATCCCGGGACAGTACGTATGGCTACACCTTC
TRBJ2-7 | TRBD1 | TRBV20-1 | few | CSARDPDRGEQYF | TGCAGTGCTAGAGATCCGGACAGGGGCGAGCAGTACTTC
TRBJ1-2 | - | TRBV12-3/TRBV12-4 | many | CASTDEGIYGYTF | TGTGCCAGCACCGACGAAGGAATCTATGGCTACACCTTC
TRBJ2-7 | - | TRBV5-1 | - | CASSFSAGTGILFEQYF | TGCGCCAGCAGCTTCTCAGCCGGGACTGGGATCCTTTTCGAGCAGTACTTC
TRBJ2-3 | - | TRBV11-1 | - | CASSLILGPPVDTQYF | TGTGCCAGCAGCTTAATACTAGGACCCCCCGTGGATACACAGTATTTT
TRBJ2-5 | TRBD2 | TRBV4-1 | few | CASSRLTSGGAGETQYF | TGCGCCAGCAGCCGCCTGACTAGCGGGGGGGCCGGGGAGACCCAGTACTTC
TRBJ2-7 | - | TRBV10-3 | many | CAISGVIAPYEQYF | TGTGCCATCAGTGGGGTTATTGCCCCGTACGAGCAGTACTTC
TRBJ2-7 | - | TRBV20-1 | many | CSAGEGDEQYF | TGCAGTGCAGGGGAAGGGGACGAGCAGTACTTC
TRBJ2-3 | - | TRBV21-1 | many | CASSKQGQVGTDTQYF | TGTGCCAGCAGCAAGCAGGGGCAGGTCGGCACAGATACGCAGTATTTT
TRBJ1-5 | - | TRBV28 | - | CASSSPYHSNQPQHF | TGTGCCAGCAGTTCTCCGTACCATAGCAATCAGCCCCAGCATTTT
TRBJ2-7 | - | TRBV20-1 | - | CSAIQGSSYNEQYF | TGCAGTGCAATTCAGGGGAGCTCCTACAATGAGCAGTACTTC
TRBJ2-1 | - | TRBV2 | - | CASSGLHNEQFF | TGTGCCAGCAGTGGACTTCACAATGAGCAGTTCTTC
TRBJ2-7 | TRBD1 | TRBV20-1 | - | CSARGQGSGEQYF | TGCAGTGCTAGAGGACAGGGGTCGGGAGAGCAGTACTTC
TRBJ2-4 | - | TRBV11-2 | many | CASSLEIAQAKNIQYF | TGTGCCAGCAGCTTAGAAATAGCCCAAGCCAAAAACATTCAGTACTTC
TRBJ2-1 | TRBD2 | TRBV20-1 | - | CGASPPSGVPTNEQFF | TGCGGTGCTAGTCCCCCTAGCGGGGTTCCTACGAATGAGCAGTTCTTC
TRBJ1-5 | - | TRBV4-1 | few | CASSPLGLSNQPQHF | TGCGCCAGCAGCCCTCTCGGGCTGAGCAATCAGCCCCAGCATTTT
TRBJ2-7 | - | TRBV5-6 | few | CASSARNNYYEQYF | TGTGCCAGCAGCGCGCGGAACAACTACTACGAGCAGTACTTC
TRBJ2-5 | TRBD1 | TRBV11-3 | - | CASSLGRGPRNQETQYF | TGTGCCAGCAGCTTAGGAAGGGGGCCTCGAAACCAAGAGACCCAGTACTTC
TRBJ2-3 | - | TRBV5-1 | - | CASSGTDSTDTQYF | TGCGCCAGCAGCGGAACGGACAGCACAGATACGCAGTATTTT
TRBJ2-5 | - | TRBV20-1 | - | CSAPKLGSSQYF | TGCAGTGCCCCGAAACTAGGGTCGTCCCAGTACTTC
TRBJ2-5 | - | TRBV11-2 | many | CASSLAPSSGETQYF | TGTGCCAGCAGCTTAGCGCCCAGCTCGGGGGAGACCCAGTACTTC
TRBJ1-2 | - | TRBV20-1 | - | CSARDTAPGYTF | TGCAGTGCTAGAGATACCGCACCTGGCTACACCTTC
TRBJ1-1 | - | TRBV10-3 | - | CAIRGGTEAFF | TGTGCCATCCGGGGGGGCACTGAAGCTTTCTTT
TRBJ2-7 | TRBD2 | TRBV5-1 | - | CASSLGRGGSPEQYF | TGCGCCAGCAGCTTGGGACGGGGGGGCTCCCCCGAGCAGTACTTC
TRBJ2-7 | TRBD1 | TRBV4-1 | few | CASSQPTGAGYEQYF | TGCGCCAGCAGCCAGCCGACAGGGGCTGGTTACGAGCAGTACTTC
TRBJ2-2 | - | TRBV6-4 | once | CASGDNTGELFF | TGTGCCAGCGGGGATAACACCGGGGAGCTGTTTTTT
TRBJ2-7 | TRBD1 | TRBV18 | - | CANSLGQGLGEQYF | TGTGCCAACTCCCTGGGACAGGGGTTAGGCGAGCAGTACTTC
TRBJ2-5 | TRBD2 | TRBV7-2 | - | CASSLGGGLYQETQYF | TGTGCCAGCAGCTTAGGCGGGGGGCTGTACCAAGAGACCCAGTACTTC
TRBJ1-2 | - | TRBV7-2 | - | CASSSHPGRGLNYGYTF | TGTGCCAGCAGCTCCCACCCCGGCCGCGGGTTGAACTATGGCTACACCTTC
TRBJ1-1 | - | TRBV5-1 | - | CASSLAEGGANTEAFF | TGCGCCAGCAGCTTGGCCGAGGGCGGGGCGAACACTGAAGCTTTCTTT
TRBJ2-1 | TRBD1 | TRBV5-1 | - | CASTTGGGNEQFF | TGCGCCAGCACCACAGGGGGTGGAAATGAGCAGTTCTTC
TRBJ2-1 | - | TRBV7-2 | few | CASSLERAYQFF | TGTGCCAGCAGCTTAGAAAGGGCCTATCAGTTCTTC
TRBJ2-1 | - | TRBV7-9 | few | CASSTPLGGRHNEQFF | TGTGCCAGCAGCACCCCTCTTGGGGGGAGGCACAATGAGCAGTTCTTC
TRBJ1-2 | - | TRBV6-2/TRBV6-3 | - | CASTEGDRPNYGYTF | TGTGCCAGCACCGAGGGGGACCGTCCAAACTATGGCTACACCTTC
TRBJ2-2 | - | TRBV24-1 | - | CATSEAGKNTGELFF | TGTGCCACCAGTGAGGCAGGGAAGAACACCGGGGAGCTGTTTTTT
TRBJ2-3 | TRBD2 | TRBV7-2 | - | CASSLAIAGGPIDTQYF | TGTGCCAGCAGCTTAGCGATAGCGGGGGGTCCGATAGATACGCAGTATTTT
TRBJ2-4 | - | TRBV7-9 | once | CASSSREVAGGENIQYF | TGTGCCAGCAGCTCCCGGGAAGTGGCCGGGGGCGAAAACATTCAGTACTTC
TRBJ2-7 | - | TRBV6-6 | few | CAGRRSLYCEQYF | TGTGCCGGACGACGGAGCTTGTACTGCGAGCAGTACTTC
TRBJ2-3 | - | TRBV6-5 | many | CASSYGGTDTQYF | TGTGCCAGCAGTTACGGGGGAACAGATACGCAGTATTTT
TRBJ2-3 | - | TRBV5-1 | many | CASSSPSTDTQYF | TGTGCCAGCAGTTCACCCTCCACAGATACGCAGTATTTT
TRBJ2-7 | TRBD2 | TRBV7-3 | - | CASSLPSGPSYNEQYF | TGTGCCAGCAGCCTCCCTAGCGGGCCATCCTACAATGAGCAGTACTTC
TRBJ2-1 | TRBD2 | TRBV6-5 | - | CASSGSGGPSNEQFF | TGTGCCAGCAGCGGTAGCGGGGGACCATCAAATGAGCAGTTCTTC
TRBJ1-2 | - | TRBV2 | - | CASRAGPSYGYTF | TGTGCCAGCAGGGCAGGCCCTTCCTATGGCTACACCTTC
TRBJ1-5 | - | TRBV7-8 | - | CASSLARWGSNQPQHF | TGTGCCAGCAGCTTAGCGAGGTGGGGGAGCAATCAGCCCCAGCATTTT
TRBJ1-2 | - | TRBV28 | many | CASVTGPYGYTF | TGTGCCAGCGTCACAGGGCCCTATGGCTACACCTTC
TRBJ2-3 | TRBD2 | TRBV7-2 | many | CASSFRTSGSTDTQYF | TGTGCCAGCAGCTTCCGGACTAGCGGAAGCACAGATACGCAGTATTTT
TRBJ2-7 | TRBD2 | TRBV4-3 | few | CASSQDRGLAHEQYF | TGCGCCAGCAGCCAAGATCGGGGACTAGCCCACGAGCAGTACTTC
TRBJ1-2 | TRBD1 | TRBV11-3 | - | CASSLVRQGKCDGYTF | TGTGCCAGCAGCTTAGTCCGACAGGGTAAATGCGATGGCTACACCTTC
TRBJ2-7 | - | TRBV28 | few | CASSPTGLLGSGQYF | TGTGCCAGCAGTCCTACGGGGCTCCTGGGCAGTGGGCAGTACTTC
TRBJ2-3 | TRBD2 | TRBV5-1 | many | CASSERGGSDTQYF | TGCGCCAGCAGCGAGCGGGGGGGCAGCGATACGCAGTATTTT
TRBJ1-4 | - | TRBV7-9 | few | CASSLDGGPEEKLFF | TGTGCCAGCAGCTTAGATGGGGGGCCGGAGGAAAAACTGTTTTTT
TRBJ2-3 | TRBD2 | TRBV12-3/TRBV12-4 | - | CASSFPLAAADTQYF | TGTGCCAGCAGTTTCCCCCTAGCGGCAGCAGATACGCAGTATTTT
TRBJ1-1 | - | TRBV15 | few | CATSPNKKMDTEAFF | TGTGCCACCAGCCCGAACAAGAAAATGGACACTGAAGCTTTCTTT